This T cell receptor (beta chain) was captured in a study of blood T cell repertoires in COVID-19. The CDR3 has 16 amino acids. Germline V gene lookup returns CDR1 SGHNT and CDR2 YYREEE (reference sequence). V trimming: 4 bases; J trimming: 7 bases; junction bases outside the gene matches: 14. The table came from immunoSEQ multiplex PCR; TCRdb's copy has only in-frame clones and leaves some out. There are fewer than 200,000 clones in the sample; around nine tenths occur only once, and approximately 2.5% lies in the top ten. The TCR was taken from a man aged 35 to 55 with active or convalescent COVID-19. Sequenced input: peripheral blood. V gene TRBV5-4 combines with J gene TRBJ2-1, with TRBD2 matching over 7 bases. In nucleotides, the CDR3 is TGTGCCAGCAGCCAGGACGGACCGGGACTAAGGAATGAGCAGTTCTTC. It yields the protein CASSQDGPGLRNEQFF.